Here is one TCR beta chain with its context. This entry comes from a study of blood T cell repertoires in COVID-19. Background on the study: Samples of COVID-19 (acute and convalescent) were obtained from the United States, Italy and Spain. Sample material is recorded as cDNA or gDNA derived from T cells, B-cell-depleted T cells, or PBMCs.

V shed 9 bases and J shed 1 base, with 7 bases lying between them. Germline values: CDR1 LNHNV, CDR2 YYDKDF (reference sequence). The CDR3 runs 12 residues. In the authors' methods: The authors estimated nucleated cell counts from reference gene primer amplification. Using immunoSEQ multiplex PCR, the repertoire was profiled, and TCRdb retains in-frame clones only, with some absent. The DNA gave D and trimming, while V, J and clone size come from that table. The data contain 100,000 to 150,000 clones, approximately 80% of them singletons. The source is an older woman with acute or convalescent COVID-19. Material: peripheral blood. The chain links TRBV15 to TRBJ1-3; no reliable D call. Here the CDR3 DNA reads TGTGCCACGGGAGGTTCTGGAAACACCATATATTTT. Translated: CATGGSGNTIYF.